Listed here are 2 T cell receptor beta chains from one sample, sequenced in a study of Ad26.COV2.S vaccination and SARS-CoV-2 variants. Regarding treatment: over 15 received Ad26.COV2.S at low or high dose, single or two shots; several received placebo; per-sample allocation not given. All samples were drawn on day 63, counting from the first vaccine or placebo injection. Profiled with immunoSEQ multiplex PCR; TCRdb holds only in-frame clones, not every one. In the table there are about 280,000 clones, about 89% of which are singletons. Here the sequenced sample was peripheral blood, taken in a trial of Ad26.COV2.S vaccine versus placebo. The origin of the receptors is a person between 18 and 65 years old who received the Ad26.COV2.S COVID-19 vaccine or a placebo.

V and J are TRBV2 and TRBJ2-7; 7 bases align to TRBD1. The CDR3 runs to 14 residues. Germline CDR1 reads SNHLY; CDR2 reads FYNNEI. The ends lost 7 bases at V and 3 bases at J; junction bases unmatched: 9. CDR3: CASTQTDRDYEQYF. In DNA, the CDR3 is TGTGCCAGCACCCAAACTGACAGGGACTACGAGCAGTACTTC.

CDR3 residues: CASSNTGTYEQYF. CDR3 sequence (DNA): TGCGCCAGCAGCAACACCGGGACCTACGAGCAGTACTTC. The chain has TRBV5-1 and TRBJ2-7; D perhaps matches TRBD2 (5 bases). The germline V gene has CDR1 SGHRS and CDR2 YFSETQ. The CDR3 runs to 13 residues. Trimming cost V 4 bases and J 2 bases, with 10 bases left between them.